The clone carrying this T cell receptor (beta chain) occurred once. Antigen unknown. This record belongs to a study of T cell responses to AZD1222 COVID-19 vaccine. Study information: Second doses at about 4 or about 12 weeks were pooled. The study's findings and limits: Compared with day 0, the breadth and depth of the Spike-specific TCR repertoire rose significantly after two doses of AZD1222. Reports indicate that nearly half of spike-specific TCRs are directed at unmutated variant regions.

Measured with immunoSEQ multiplex PCR; TCRdb has only the in-frame clones, and not every one. The sample lists roughly 100,000 clones; roughly 83% were seen once. This clonotype was sampled from an adult in good health. Sample: peripheral blood, taken on day 0 of AZD1222 vaccination.

This CDR3 reads CASSTGTGPGANVLTF. The CDR3 DNA reads TGCGCCAGCAGCACCGGGACAGGGCCTGGGGCCAACGTCCTGACTTTC. The rearrangement joins TRBV5-1 to TRBJ2-6; 9 nucleotides match TRBD1. The trim removed 4 bases at V and 2 bases at J, leaving 4 bases unmatched. Germline CDR1 SGHRS, CDR2 YFSETQ. The CDR3 spans 16 residues. The whole variable domain, remainder taken from reference TRBV5-1 and TRBJ2-6, is KAGVTQTPRYLIKTRGQQVTLSCSPISGHRSVSWYQQTPGQGLQFLFEYFSETQRNKGNFPGRFSGRQFSNSRSEMNVSTLELGDSALYLCASSTGTGPGANVLTFGAGSRLTVL.